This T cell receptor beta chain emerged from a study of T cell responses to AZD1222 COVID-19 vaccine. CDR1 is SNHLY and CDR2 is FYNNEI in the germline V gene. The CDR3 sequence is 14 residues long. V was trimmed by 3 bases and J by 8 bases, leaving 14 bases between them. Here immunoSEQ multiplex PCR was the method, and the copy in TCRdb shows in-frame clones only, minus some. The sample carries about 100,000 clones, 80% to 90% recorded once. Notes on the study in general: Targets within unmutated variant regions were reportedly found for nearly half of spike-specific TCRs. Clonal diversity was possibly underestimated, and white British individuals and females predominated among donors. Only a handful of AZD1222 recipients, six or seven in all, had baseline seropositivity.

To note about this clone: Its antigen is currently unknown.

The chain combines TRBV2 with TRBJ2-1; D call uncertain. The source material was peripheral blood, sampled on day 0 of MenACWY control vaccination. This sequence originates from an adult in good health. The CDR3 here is CASSESRAFDEQFF. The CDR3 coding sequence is TGTGCCAGCAGTGAGAGTAGGGCGTTCGATGAGCAGTTCTTC.